This TCR beta chain was profiled in a study of blood T cell repertoires in COVID-19. Study details: Acute-phase and convalescent COVID-19 samples originated in the United States, Italy and Spain. From T cells, B-cell-depleted T cells, or PBMCs came the material, which was cDNA or gDNA.

Per the authors' pipeline: Amplifying reference gene primers gave estimates of nucleated cell counts. Assay: immunoSEQ multiplex PCR; the TCRdb copy retains only in-frame clones and omits some. From that table come the V and J calls and clone size; the DNA was used to work out D and trimming. The repertoire holds about 230,000 clones, 83% seen once, with approximately 7.4% in the top ten. The clonotype comes from a woman in her 50s with acute or convalescent COVID-19. Sequences were obtained from peripheral blood.

CDR3 region: CASRSRGSTDTQYF. As DNA, the CDR3 is TGCGCCAGCAGGAGCAGGGGCAGCACAGATACGCAGTATTTT. The V call is TRBV10-2, the J call TRBJ2-3; D may be TRBD1 (6 bases). Deletions cut 6 bases from V and 0 bases from J, with 10 bases between. The CDR3 length is 14 residues. Looked up from germline, CDR1 is WSHSY and CDR2 is SAAADI.